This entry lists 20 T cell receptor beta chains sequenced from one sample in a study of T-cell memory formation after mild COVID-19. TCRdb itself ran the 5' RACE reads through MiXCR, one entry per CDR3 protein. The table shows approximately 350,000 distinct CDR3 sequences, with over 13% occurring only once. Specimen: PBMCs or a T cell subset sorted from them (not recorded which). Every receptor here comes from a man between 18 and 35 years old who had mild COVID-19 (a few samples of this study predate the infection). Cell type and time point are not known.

The CDR3 bases are TGTGCCAGCAGTTTATTCAGTCTCAACTCCTACGAGCAGTACTTC. This sequence encodes CASSLFSLNSYEQYF. The V and J genes are TRBV27 and TRBJ2-7; no definite D call. Looked up from germline, CDR1 is MNHEY and CDR2 is SMNVEV (reference sequence). This CDR3 comprises 15 residues. Trimming took 1 base from V and 0 from J, leaving 10 bases between them.

CDR3 amino acids: CASSPVVGGHSPLHF. CDR3 DNA sequence: TGTGCCAGCAGCCCCGTCGTAGGGGGCCATTCACCCCTCCACTTT. This chain uses TRBV6-1 with TRBJ1-6; 7 bases are shared with TRBD1. The CDR3 extends over 15 amino acids. Trimming at V came to 6 bases and at J to 8 bases, leaving 10 bases not matched to a gene. Germline V lookup: CDR1 MNHNS, CDR2 SASEGT.

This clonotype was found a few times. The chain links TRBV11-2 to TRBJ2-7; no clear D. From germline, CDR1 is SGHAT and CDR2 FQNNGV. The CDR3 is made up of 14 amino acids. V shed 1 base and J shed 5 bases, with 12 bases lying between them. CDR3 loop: CASSLGSPRDEQYV. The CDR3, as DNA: TGTGCCAGCAGCTTAGGCTCCCCTCGGGACGAGCAGTACGTC.

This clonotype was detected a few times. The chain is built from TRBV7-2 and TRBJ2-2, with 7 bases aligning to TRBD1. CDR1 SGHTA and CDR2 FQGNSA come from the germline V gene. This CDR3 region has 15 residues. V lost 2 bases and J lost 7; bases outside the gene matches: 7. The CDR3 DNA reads TGTGCCAGCAGCTTATATAGGCAGGGGGTCGGGGAGCTGTTTTTT. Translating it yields CASSLYRQGVGELFF.

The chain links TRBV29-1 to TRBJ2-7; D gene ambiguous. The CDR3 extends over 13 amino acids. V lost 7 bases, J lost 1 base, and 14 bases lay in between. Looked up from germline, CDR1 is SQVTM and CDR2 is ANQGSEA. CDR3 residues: CSATLVLSYEQYF. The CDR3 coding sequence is TGCAGCGCAACACTGGTACTGTCCTACGAGCAGTACTTC.

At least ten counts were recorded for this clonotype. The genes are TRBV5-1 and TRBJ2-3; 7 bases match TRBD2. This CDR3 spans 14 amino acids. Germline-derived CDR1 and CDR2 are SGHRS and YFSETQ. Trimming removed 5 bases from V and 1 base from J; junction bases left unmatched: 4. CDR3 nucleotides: TGCGCCAGCAGTCGAAGCGGGGGCACAGATACGCAGTATTTT. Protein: CASSRSGGTDTQYF.

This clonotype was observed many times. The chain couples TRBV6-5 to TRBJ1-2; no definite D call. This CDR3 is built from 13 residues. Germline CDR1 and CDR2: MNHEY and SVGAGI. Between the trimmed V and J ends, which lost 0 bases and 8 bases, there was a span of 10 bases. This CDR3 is CASSYSARGGYTF. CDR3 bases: TGTGCCAGCAGTTACTCTGCCCGAGGAGGCTACACCTTC.

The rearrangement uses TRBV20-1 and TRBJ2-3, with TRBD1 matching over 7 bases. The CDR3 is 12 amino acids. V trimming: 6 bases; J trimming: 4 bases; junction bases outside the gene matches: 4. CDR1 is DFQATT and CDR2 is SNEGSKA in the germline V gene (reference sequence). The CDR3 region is CSAPTGSDTQYF. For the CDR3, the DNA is TGCAGTGCACCGACAGGGTCAGATACGCAGTATTTT.

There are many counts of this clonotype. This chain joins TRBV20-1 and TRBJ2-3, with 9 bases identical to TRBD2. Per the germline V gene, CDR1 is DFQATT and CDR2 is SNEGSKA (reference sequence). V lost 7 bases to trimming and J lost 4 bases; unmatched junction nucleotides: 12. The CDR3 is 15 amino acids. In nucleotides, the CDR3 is TGCAGTGAGCTGGCCGCGGGGGGGATGCCAGATACGCAGTATTTT. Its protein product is CSELAAGGMPDTQYF.

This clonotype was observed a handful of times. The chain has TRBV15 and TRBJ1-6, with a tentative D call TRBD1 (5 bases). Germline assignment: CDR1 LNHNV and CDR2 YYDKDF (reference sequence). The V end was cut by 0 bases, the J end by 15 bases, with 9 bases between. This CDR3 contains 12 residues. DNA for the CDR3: TGTGCCACCAGCAGAGATGAACAGGTCCTCCACTTT. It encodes CATSRDEQVLHF.

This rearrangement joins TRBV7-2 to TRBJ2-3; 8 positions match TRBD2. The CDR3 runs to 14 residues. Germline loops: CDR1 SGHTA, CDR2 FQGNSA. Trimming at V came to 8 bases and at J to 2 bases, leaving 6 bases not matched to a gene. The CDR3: CASDPGGNTDTQYF. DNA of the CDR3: TGTGCCAGCGATCCGGGGGGGAACACAGATACGCAGTATTTT.

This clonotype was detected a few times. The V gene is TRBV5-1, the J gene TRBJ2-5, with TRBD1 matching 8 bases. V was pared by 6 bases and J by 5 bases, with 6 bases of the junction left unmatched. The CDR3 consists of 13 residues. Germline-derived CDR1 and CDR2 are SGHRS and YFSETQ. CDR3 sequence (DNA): TGCGCCAGCACCGACAGGGGAATGGAGACCCAGTACTTC. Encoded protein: CASTDRGMETQYF.

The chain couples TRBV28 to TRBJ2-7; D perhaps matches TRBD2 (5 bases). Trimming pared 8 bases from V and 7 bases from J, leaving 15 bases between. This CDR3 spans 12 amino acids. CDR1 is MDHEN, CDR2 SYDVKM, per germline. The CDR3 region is CASGSGVGEQYV. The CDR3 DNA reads TGTGCCAGCGGGAGTGGTGTGGGAGAGCAGTACGTC.

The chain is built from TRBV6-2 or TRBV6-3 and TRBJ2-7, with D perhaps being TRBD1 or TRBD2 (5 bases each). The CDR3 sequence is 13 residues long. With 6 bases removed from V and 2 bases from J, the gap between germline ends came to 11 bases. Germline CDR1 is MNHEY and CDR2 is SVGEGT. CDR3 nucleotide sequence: TGTGCCAGCAGCTCTGTGGGGGCCTACGAGCAGTACTTC. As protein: CASSSVGAYEQYF.

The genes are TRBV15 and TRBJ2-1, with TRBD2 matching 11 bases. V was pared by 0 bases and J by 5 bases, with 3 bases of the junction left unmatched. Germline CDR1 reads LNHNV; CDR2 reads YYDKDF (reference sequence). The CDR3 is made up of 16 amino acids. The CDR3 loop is CATSRDLAGGHNEQFF. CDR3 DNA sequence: TGTGCCACCAGCAGAGATCTAGCGGGGGGCCACAATGAGCAGTTCTTC.

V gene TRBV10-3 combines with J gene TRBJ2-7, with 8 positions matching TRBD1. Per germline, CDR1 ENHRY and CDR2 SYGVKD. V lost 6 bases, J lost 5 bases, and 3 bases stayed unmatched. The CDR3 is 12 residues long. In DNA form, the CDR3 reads TGTGCCATCAGAAACAGGGGGAACGAGCAGTACTTC. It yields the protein CAIRNRGNEQYF.

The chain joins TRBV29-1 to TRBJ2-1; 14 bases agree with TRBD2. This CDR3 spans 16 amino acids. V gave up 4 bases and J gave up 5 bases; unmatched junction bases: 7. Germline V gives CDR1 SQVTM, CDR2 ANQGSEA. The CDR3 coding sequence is TGCAGCGTTGCCGGGACTAGCGGGGGCCTAAACAATGAGCAGTTCTTC. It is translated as CSVAGTSGGLNNEQFF.

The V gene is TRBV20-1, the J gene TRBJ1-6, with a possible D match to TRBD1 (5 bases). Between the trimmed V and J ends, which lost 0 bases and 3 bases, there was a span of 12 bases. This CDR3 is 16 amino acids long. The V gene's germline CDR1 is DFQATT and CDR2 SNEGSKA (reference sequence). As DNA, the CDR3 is TGCAGTGCTAGAGATGGGACTGCAGGCTATAATTCACCCCTCCACTTT. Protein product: CSARDGTAGYNSPLHF.

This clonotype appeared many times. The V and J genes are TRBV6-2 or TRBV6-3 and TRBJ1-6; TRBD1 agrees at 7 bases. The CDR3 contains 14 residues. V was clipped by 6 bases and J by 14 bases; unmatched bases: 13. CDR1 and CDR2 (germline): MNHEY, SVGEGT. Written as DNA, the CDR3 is TGTGCCAGCAGCCTGGACAGGCGCTCGGTGACCCTCCACTTT. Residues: CASSLDRRSVTLHF.

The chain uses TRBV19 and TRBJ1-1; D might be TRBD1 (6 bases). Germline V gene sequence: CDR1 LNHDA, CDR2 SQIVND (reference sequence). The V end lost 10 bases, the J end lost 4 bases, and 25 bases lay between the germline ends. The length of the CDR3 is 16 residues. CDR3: CAKYHLPPTGFTEAFF. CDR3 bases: TGTGCCAAATACCATCTTCCGCCTACAGGGTTCACTGAAGCTTTCTTT. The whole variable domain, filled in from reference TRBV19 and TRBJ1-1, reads DGGITQSPKYLFRKEGQNVTLSCEQNLNHDAMYWYRQDPGQGLRLIYYSQIVNDFQKGDIAEGYSVSREKKESFPLTVTSAQKNPTAFYLCAKYHLPPTGFTEAFFGQGTRLTVV.